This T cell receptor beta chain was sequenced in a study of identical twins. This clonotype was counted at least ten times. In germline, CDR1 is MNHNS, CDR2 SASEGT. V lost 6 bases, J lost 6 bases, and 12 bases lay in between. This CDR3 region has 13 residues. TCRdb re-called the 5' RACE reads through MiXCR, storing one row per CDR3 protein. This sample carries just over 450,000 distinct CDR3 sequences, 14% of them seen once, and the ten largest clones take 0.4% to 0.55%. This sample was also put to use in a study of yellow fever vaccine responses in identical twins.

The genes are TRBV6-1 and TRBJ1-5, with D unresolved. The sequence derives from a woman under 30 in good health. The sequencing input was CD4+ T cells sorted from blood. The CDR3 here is CASSETSFQPQHF. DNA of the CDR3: TGTGCCAGCAGCGAGACTAGCTTTCAGCCCCAGCATTTT.